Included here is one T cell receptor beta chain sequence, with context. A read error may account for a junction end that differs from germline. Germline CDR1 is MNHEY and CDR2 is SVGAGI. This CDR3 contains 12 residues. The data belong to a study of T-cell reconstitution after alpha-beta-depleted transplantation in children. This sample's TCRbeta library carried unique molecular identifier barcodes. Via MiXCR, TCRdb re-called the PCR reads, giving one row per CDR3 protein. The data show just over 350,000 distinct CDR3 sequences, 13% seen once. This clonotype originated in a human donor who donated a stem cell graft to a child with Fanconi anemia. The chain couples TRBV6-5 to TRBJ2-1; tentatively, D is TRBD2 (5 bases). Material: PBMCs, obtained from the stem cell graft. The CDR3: CASSYGGDRLIF. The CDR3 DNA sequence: TGTGCCAGCAGTTACGGAGGTGACCGCTTAATCTTC.